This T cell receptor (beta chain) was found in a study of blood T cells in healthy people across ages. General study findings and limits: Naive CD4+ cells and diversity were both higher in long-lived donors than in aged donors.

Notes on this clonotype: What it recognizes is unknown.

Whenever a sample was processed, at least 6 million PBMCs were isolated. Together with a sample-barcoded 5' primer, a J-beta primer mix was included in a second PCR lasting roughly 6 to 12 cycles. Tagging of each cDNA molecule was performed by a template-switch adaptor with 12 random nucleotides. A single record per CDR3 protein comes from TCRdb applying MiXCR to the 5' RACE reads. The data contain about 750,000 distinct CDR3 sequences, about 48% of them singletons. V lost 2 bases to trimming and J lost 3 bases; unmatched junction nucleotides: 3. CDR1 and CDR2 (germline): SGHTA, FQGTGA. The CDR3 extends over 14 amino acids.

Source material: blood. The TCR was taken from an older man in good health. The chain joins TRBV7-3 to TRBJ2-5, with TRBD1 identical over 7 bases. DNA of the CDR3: TGTGCCAGCAGCTTACTAGGGGGCGAAGAGACCCAGTACTTC. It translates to CASSLLGGEETQYF.